What follows are 7 T cell receptor beta chains derived from one specimen sequenced in a study of blood T cell repertoires in COVID-19. Libraries were prepared by immunoSEQ multiplex PCR; TCRdb keeps only in-frame clonotypes and omits some of them. The sample includes 43,000 or so clones, approximately 86% of them seen just once. Material for sequencing was peripheral blood. The receptor source for this set is a man in his fifties or sixties with active COVID-19.

The V gene is TRBV30, the J gene TRBJ2-1; 14 bases match TRBD2. With 4 bases clipped from V and 4 bases from J, the junction kept 9 bases outside the gene matches. This CDR3 spans 17 amino acids. Germline loops: CDR1 GTSNPN, CDR2 SVGIG (reference sequence). CDR3 coding DNA: TGTGCCTGGACCCGACTAGCGGGAGGGCCGGGGTACAATGAGCAGTTCTTC. It is translated as CAWTRLAGGPGYNEQFF. Complete variable domain (other parts from reference TRBV30 and TRBJ2-1): SQTIHQWPATLVQPVGSPLSLECTVEGTSNPNLYWYRQAAGRGLQLLFYSVGIGQISSEVPQNLSASRPQDRQFILSSKKLLLSDSGFYLCAWTRLAGGPGYNEQFFGPGTRLTVL.

The chain is built from TRBV24-1 and TRBJ2-5, with a possible D match to TRBD2 (7 bases). The CDR3 spans 12 residues. In germline, CDR1 is KGHDR, CDR2 SFDVKD. Trimming shortened V by 7 bases and J by 7 bases, and 12 bases separated the two germline ends. Here the CDR3 reads CATRAGAGTQYF. The DNA for the CDR3 is TGTGCCACCAGGGCGGGGGCAGGGACCCAGTACTTC.

The rearrangement links TRBV30 to TRBJ1-3, with a weak D call TRBD1 (6 bases). Germline-derived CDR1 and CDR2 are GTSNPN and SVGIG (reference sequence). V was trimmed by 0 bases and J by 3 bases, leaving 18 bases between them. This CDR3 spans 17 amino acids. In nucleotides, the CDR3 is TGTGCCTGGAGTGTACCCACCGACAGGAGGTGTGGAAACACCATATATTTT. The encoded protein is CAWSVPTDRRCGNTIYF.

The chain recombines TRBV27 with TRBJ2-7; 9 positions match TRBD1. This CDR3 has 15 amino acids. The trim removed 6 bases at V and 4 bases at J, leaving 10 bases unmatched. Looked up from germline, CDR1 is MNHEY and CDR2 is SMNVEV (reference sequence). For the CDR3, the DNA is TGTGCCAGCAGGCTTACCGGGACAGGGATTTACGAGCAGTACTTC. Translated: CASRLTGTGIYEQYF.

CDR3 protein: CASRAFSGTNTGELFF. The DNA of the CDR3 is TGTGCCAGCAGAGCCTTTTCCGGGACGAACACCGGGGAGCTGTTTTTT. J is TRBJ2-2 and V is TRBV27; D may be TRBD2 (5 bases). V gave up 6 bases and J gave up 0 bases, with 14 bases separating them. Per germline, CDR1 MNHEY and CDR2 SMNVEV (reference sequence). CDR3 length: 16 residues.

The rearrangement joins TRBV5-6 to TRBJ2-3; 14 bases map to TRBD2. Germline V gene data show CDR1 as SGHDT and CDR2 as YYEEEE. There are 18 residues in the CDR3. V lost 6 bases and J lost 0; bases outside the gene matches: 9. The CDR3 loop reads CASTTGTSGRWSTDTQYF. The CDR3 bases are TGTGCCAGCACGACCGGGACTAGCGGGAGATGGAGCACAGATACGCAGTATTTT.

The rearrangement joins TRBV19 to TRBJ2-7, with D maybe TRBD1 (6 bases). Germline V CDR1 and CDR2: LNHDA, SQIVND (reference sequence). V was clipped by 6 bases and J by 0 bases, with 15 bases between them. The CDR3 totals 15 residues. The CDR3, as DNA: TGTGCCAGTAGACCCCCGGGACACCACTCCTACGAGCAGTACTTC. This translates into CASRPPGHHSYEQYF.